The rows below give T cell receptor beta chains drawn from one sample of a study of blood T cell repertoires in COVID-19. The protocol was immunoSEQ multiplex PCR, while the TCRdb copy is restricted to in-frame clones and leaves out a portion. The sample lists approximately 90,000 clones; more than 65% were seen once. Sequences were obtained from peripheral blood. The receptors here all came from a man in his fifties or sixties with acute or convalescent COVID-19. Each CDR3 is given with its conserved first and last residue. Fields, in order: J gene, clone size, D gene, V gene, CDR3 protein, CDR3 DNA. The D gene is left open where the match is weak. Some rows mark clone size as missing; the rest say once, few, many or name a class of expanded clone.

j_call: TRBJ2-1
clone_size: few
d_call: NA
v_call: TRBV6-2/TRBV6-3
cdr3_aa: CASSKLGGTRYNEQFF
cdr3_nt: TGTGCCAGCAGCAAACTCGGGGGGACACGGTACAATGAGCAGTTCTTC

j_call: TRBJ1-1
clone_size: NA
d_call: NA
v_call: TRBV18
cdr3_aa: CASSPTTGKYTEAFF
cdr3_nt: TGTGCCAGCTCACCCACCACAGGGAAGTACACTGAAGCTTTCTTT

j_call: TRBJ2-2
clone_size: NA
d_call: NA
v_call: TRBV29-1
cdr3_aa: CSARRATGELFF
cdr3_nt: TGCAGCGCCCGTCGCGCCACCGGGGAGCTGTTTTTT

j_call: TRBJ1-2
clone_size: few
d_call: NA
v_call: TRBV19
cdr3_aa: CASSISARSRLYGYTF
cdr3_nt: TGTGCCAGTAGTATAAGCGCGCGGAGTCGCCTCTATGGCTACACCTTC

j_call: TRBJ1-1
clone_size: NA
d_call: NA
v_call: TRBV18
cdr3_aa: CASSLTDTEAFF
cdr3_nt: TGTGCCAGCTCACTCACGGACACTGAAGCTTTCTTT

j_call: TRBJ2-5
clone_size: NA
d_call: TRBD1
v_call: TRBV11-1
cdr3_aa: CASSPDRAETQYF
cdr3_nt: TGTGCCAGCAGCCCTGACAGGGCAGAGACCCAGTACTTC

j_call: TRBJ1-1
clone_size: NA
d_call: NA
v_call: TRBV5-1
cdr3_aa: CASSLGPLKGMNTEAFF
cdr3_nt: TGCGCCAGCAGCTTGGGGCCTTTGAAGGGGATGAACACTGAAGCTTTCTTT

j_call: TRBJ2-7
clone_size: NA
d_call: NA
v_call: TRBV11-2
cdr3_aa: CASSLQSYEQYF
cdr3_nt: TGTGCCAGCAGCTTACAGTCCTACGAGCAGTACTTC

j_call: TRBJ2-3
clone_size: NA
d_call: TRBD2
v_call: TRBV15
cdr3_aa: CATSRGPSGYTDTQYF
cdr3_nt: TGTGCCACCAGCAGAGGTCCTAGCGGATACACAGATACGCAGTATTTT

j_call: TRBJ2-3
clone_size: NA
d_call: NA
v_call: TRBV15
cdr3_aa: CATSRDFAGGGTQYF
cdr3_nt: TGTGCCACCAGCAGAGATTTTGCAGGGGGAGGTACGCAGTATTTT

j_call: TRBJ2-3
clone_size: NA
d_call: NA
v_call: TRBV12-5
cdr3_aa: CASGLARDTSRDTQYF
cdr3_nt: TGTGCTAGTGGTTTGGCCCGGGACACCTCTCGGGATACGCAGTATTTT

j_call: TRBJ1-2
clone_size: NA
d_call: NA
v_call: TRBV5-6
cdr3_aa: CASSLISLGRYGYTF
cdr3_nt: TGTGCCAGCAGCTTGATATCACTGGGGCGTTATGGCTACACCTTC

j_call: TRBJ1-5
clone_size: NA
d_call: NA
v_call: TRBV7-6
cdr3_aa: CASSLTAGQPQHF
cdr3_nt: TGTGCCAGCAGCTTGACCGCGGGTCAGCCCCAGCATTTT

j_call: TRBJ2-3
clone_size: few
d_call: NA
v_call: TRBV24-1
cdr3_aa: CATRPSGSTDTQYF
cdr3_nt: TGTGCCACCAGACCGAGCGGGAGCACAGATACGCAGTATTTT

j_call: TRBJ1-2
clone_size: NA
d_call: NA
v_call: TRBV6-6
cdr3_aa: CASSLISLVQALGSYGGYTF
cdr3_nt: TGTGCCAGCAGTCTTATATCCCTCGTACAGGCTCTAGGGTCCTATGGTGGCTACACCTTC

j_call: TRBJ1-1
clone_size: few
d_call: TRBD1
v_call: TRBV18
cdr3_aa: CASSLGTGGKNTEAFF
cdr3_nt: TGTGCCAGCTCACTAGGGACAGGGGGCAAGAACACTGAAGCTTTCTTT

j_call: TRBJ2-2
clone_size: once
d_call: TRBD1
v_call: TRBV7-2
cdr3_aa: CASSFGRGRTGELFF
cdr3_nt: TGTGCCAGCAGCTTCGGCAGGGGGCGCACCGGGGAGCTGTTTTTT

j_call: TRBJ2-1
clone_size: NA
d_call: TRBD2
v_call: TRBV10-3
cdr3_aa: CAISGTSGGKSEQFF
cdr3_nt: TGTGCCATCAGCGGGACTAGCGGGGGTAAGAGTGAGCAGTTCTTC

j_call: TRBJ2-5
clone_size: NA
d_call: TRBD1
v_call: TRBV5-6
cdr3_aa: CASSRFRDRGGQETQYF
cdr3_nt: TGTGCCAGCAGCCGATTCCGGGACAGGGGAGGACAAGAGACCCAGTACTTC

j_call: TRBJ2-5
clone_size: NA
d_call: NA
v_call: TRBV5-1
cdr3_aa: CASSLVAGKETQYF
cdr3_nt: TGCGCCAGCAGCTTGGTCGCGGGCAAAGAGACCCAGTACTTC

j_call: TRBJ2-1
clone_size: once
d_call: NA
v_call: TRBV24-1
cdr3_aa: CATSDLSEGQSQFF
cdr3_nt: TGTGCCACCAGTGATTTGTCGGAGGGGCAATCGCAGTTCTTC